Following are 26 T cell receptor beta chains from one sample sequenced in a study of read filtering for tumor transcriptome and immune sequencing (dated by TCRdb to the early 2020s). The sample was run on an Illumina HiSeq 4000. Starting from approximately 400 ng RNA, TCR libraries were constructed with the Immunoverse kit using molecular barcoded adaptors that cover the alpha/delta and beta/gamma chains. The public reads were quality trimmed at Q25 with fastp and then assembled into clones with MiXCR by TCRdb, keeping productive beta chains. Identical CDR3 proteins give one entry, which carries the most common genes and DNA. Here the sample has over 50,000 distinct CDR3 sequences; approximately 14% occur a single time. 45% to 50% of the sample goes to the ten largest clones. Input material: a population of CD138-negative cells sorted from bone marrow. The cell subset or site label of this sample denotes: bone marrow mononuclear cells depleted of CD138+ plasma/myeloma cells by negative magnetic selection. All receptors derive from a donor older than 35 with multiple myeloma.

This clonotype was observed many times. V gene TRBV3-1 combines with J gene TRBJ2-2; 8 bases are shared with TRBD2. The junction had 4 bases not matched to a gene; V was cut back by 6 bases and J by 4 bases. This CDR3 region has 14 residues. Germline loops: CDR1 LGHDT, CDR2 YNNKEL (reference sequence). The DNA for the CDR3 is TGTGCCAGCAGGTATAGCGGGATCACCGGGGAGCTGTTTTTT. Amino acids: CASRYSGITGELFF.

In the case of this clonotype: Because it lacks the conserved phenylalanine or tryptophan at the end, this CDR3 is likely a read error. The gene calls are TRBV18 and TRBJ2-1; D is possibly TRBD1 or TRBD2 (5 bases each). Germline values: CDR1 KGHSH, CDR2 LQKENI. This CDR3 is built from 16 residues. In DNA, the CDR3 is TGTGCCAGCCCACCTCTAACTGGGGGCTCCTACAATGAGCAGTTCCTC. As protein: CASPPLTGGSYNEQFL.

This clonotype was counted many times. V and J are TRBV5-1 and TRBJ2-3; no firm D call. Germline CDR1 SGHRS, CDR2 YFSETQ. The germline V and J ends were trimmed by 1 base and 6 bases, with 3 bases remaining between them. The CDR3 loop spans 11 amino acids. The CDR3 region has the DNA TGCGCCAGCAGCTTGACGGATACGCAGTATTTT. Encoded protein: CASSLTDTQYF.

This clonotype was seen ten or more times. V and J are TRBV2 and TRBJ2-2; no definite D call. The V and J ends lost 5 bases and 1 base respectively, with 11 bases between them. CDR3 length equals 15 residues. Germline V gene lookup returns CDR1 SNHLY and CDR2 FYNNEI. In DNA, the CDR3 is TGTGCCAGCAGTTATCAGTCTTGGAACACCGGGGAGCTGTTTTTT. Translation gives CASSYQSWNTGELFF.

This clonotype has just a few counts. This chain links TRBV6-2 or TRBV6-3 with TRBJ2-5, with 9 bases matching TRBD2. CDR3 size: 13 residues. The junction had 0 bases not matched to a gene; V was cut back by 2 bases and J by 5 bases. Germline assignment: CDR1 MNHEY and CDR2 SVGEGT. CDR3 region: CASSYSGRETQYF. DNA of the CDR3: TGTGCCAGCAGTTACAGCGGGAGGGAGACCCAGTACTTC.

The sample holds a few counts of this clonotype. A read error may account for a junction end that differs from germline. The chain joins TRBV6-1 to TRBJ2-7; no definite D call. Germline V lookup: CDR1 MNHNS, CDR2 SASEGT. This CDR3 has 14 amino acids. The CDR3 sequence: CASSSYLNAYEQYF. In DNA form, the CDR3 reads TGTGCTAGCAGTTCCTACCTCAATGCCTACGAGCAGTACTTC.

This clonotype was observed at least ten times. J is TRBJ2-3 and V is TRBV7-9, with 11 bases matching TRBD2. This CDR3 is 16 amino acids long. Germline values: CDR1 SEHNR, CDR2 FQNEAQ (reference sequence). Trimming at V came to 5 bases and at J to 3 bases, leaving 7 bases not matched to a gene. The CDR3 DNA reads TGTGCCAGCAGCACTCGAACTAGCGGGAGAACAGATACGCAGTATTTT. This encodes CASSTRTSGRTDTQYF.

This clonotype was recorded at least ten times. The chain is built from TRBV3-1 and TRBJ2-5, with 9 bases that match TRBD2. V was pared by 2 bases and J by 2 bases, with 6 bases of the junction left unmatched. The CDR3 has 16 amino acids. Germline V CDR1 and CDR2: LGHDT, YNNKEL (reference sequence). This CDR3 reads CASSQSSGSYQETQYF. The CDR3 region has the DNA TGTGCCAGCAGCCAAAGTAGCGGGAGCTATCAAGAGACCCAGTACTTC.

This clonotype came up many times. The genes are TRBV18 and TRBJ1-1, with TRBD1 matching 11 bases. Germline values: CDR1 KGHSH, CDR2 LQKENI. The CDR3 is 15 residues long. The ends lost 3 bases at V and 2 bases at J; junction bases unmatched: 2. The CDR3 protein is CASSPGQGANTEAFF. Here the CDR3 DNA reads TGTGCCAGCTCACCTGGACAGGGGGCAAACACTGAAGCTTTCTTT.

As for this clonotype: Being one base from a much bigger clone, this may be a read error. CDR3 amino acids: CASSQAAGSNMSTEAFF. The CDR3, as DNA: TGCGCCAGCAGCCAAGCGGCAGGGAGTAACATGAGCACTGAAGCTTTCTTT. The rearrangement joins TRBV4-1 to TRBJ1-1; the D gene is possibly TRBD1 (5 bases). The CDR3 runs 17 residues. Trimming cost V 1 base and J 4 bases, with 19 bases left between them. The germline V gene encodes CDR1 MGHRA and CDR2 YSYEKL.

In this sample, this clonotype turned up many times. The gene calls are TRBV29-1 and TRBJ2-5; no clear D. Looked up from germline, CDR1 is SQVTM and CDR2 is ANQGSEA. The CDR3 has 10 amino acids. V was trimmed by 6 bases and J by 2 bases, leaving 4 bases between them. The CDR3 nucleotides are TGCAGCGTGGAGCAAGAGACCCAGTACTTC. Encoded protein: CSVEQETQYF.

There are many counts of this clonotype. V gene TRBV7-8 combines with J gene TRBJ2-7; D is possibly TRBD2 (5 bases). Germline assignment: CDR1 SGHVS and CDR2 FQNEAQ. This CDR3 contains 15 residues. V was shortened by 0 bases and J by 0 bases, with 9 bases between the two germline ends. CDR3 bases: TGTGCCAGCAGCTTAGCCACGGGGAGCTCCTACGAGCAGTACTTC. Protein: CASSLATGSSYEQYF.

This clonotype has a handful of counts. This clone may be a read error of a much larger clone one base away. This rearrangement joins TRBV7-9 to TRBJ2-7; no clear D gene. The CDR3 loop spans 14 amino acids. The germline CDR1 and CDR2 sequences are SEHNR and FQNEAQ (reference sequence). V shed 0 bases and J shed 3 bases, with 9 bases lying between them. The CDR3 nucleotides read TGTGCCAGCAGCTTAGCGCTATGGGACTACGAGCAGTACTTC. Translated: CASSLALWDYEQYF.

This clonotype was recorded many times. V and J are TRBV10-3 and TRBJ2-1; 8 bases are shared with TRBD1. Germline V gives CDR1 ENHRY, CDR2 SYGVKD. V shed 4 bases, J shed 3 bases, and the junction held 2 bases outside the gene matches. CDR3 length equals 14 residues. CDR3 sequence: CAISGQGNYNEQFF. The CDR3 coding sequence is TGTGCCATCAGTGGACAGGGGAACTACAATGAGCAGTTCTTC.

The chain has TRBV12-3 or TRBV12-4 and TRBJ2-2; TRBD2 matches 8 bases. V gave up 4 bases and J gave up 0 bases; unmatched junction bases: 4. CDR3 length: 16 amino acids. The CDR3 protein is CASSYRLASNTGELFF. The CDR3 bases are TGTGCCAGCAGTTACCGACTAGCGTCGAACACCGGGGAGCTGTTTTTT.

This clonotype was seen a few times. The rearrangement links TRBV9 to TRBJ1-5, with D maybe TRBD1 (6 bases). This CDR3 contains 17 residues. CDR1 is SGDLS, CDR2 YYNGEE, per germline. Trimming stripped 0 bases from V and 0 bases from J, with 13 bases between. The DNA of the CDR3 is TGTGCCAGCAGCGTAGTTGGGGGCCGCTATAGCAATCAGCCCCAGCATTTT. Protein sequence: CASSVVGGRYSNQPQHF. The variable domain in full, completed from reference TRBV9 and TRBJ1-5, reads DSGVTQTPKHLITATGQRVTLRCSPRSGDLSVYWYQQSLDQGLQFLIQYYNGEERAKGNILERFSAQQFPDLHSELNLSSLELGDSALYFCASSVVGGRYSNQPQHFGDGTRLSIL.

In this sample, this clonotype turned up a few times. The chain carries TRBV28 and TRBJ2-5; tentatively, D is TRBD1 or TRBD2 (5 bases each). CDR1 and CDR2 from the germline V gene are MDHEN and SYDVKM. Deletions cut 3 bases from V and 5 bases from J, with 13 bases between. This CDR3 is built from 14 residues. CDR3 residues: CASSFRGGGETQYF. The CDR3 DNA reads TGTGCCAGCAGTTTTAGGGGTGGCGGGGAGACCCAGTACTTC.

The sample holds many counts of this clonotype. The chain links TRBV7-2 to TRBJ2-1; weak D call: TRBD1 (6 bases). Germline-derived CDR1 and CDR2 are SGHTA and FQGNSA. The CDR3 runs 18 residues. V lost 4 bases and J 6 bases, leaving 25 bases between the germline ends. CDR3 coding DNA: TGTGCCAGCAGCTCACTAGGAGGAATGGGGGCCCTTGGCAATGAGCAGTTCTTC. Amino acids: CASSSLGGMGALGNEQFF.

This clonotype was observed at least ten times. V and J are TRBV6-2 or TRBV6-3 and TRBJ2-7; D is possibly TRBD1 (6 bases). V lost 10 bases to trimming and J lost 3 bases, with 10 bases between them. This CDR3 spans 11 amino acids. Germline assignment: CDR1 MNHEY and CDR2 SVGEGT. CDR3 loop: CAIGDIYEQYF. The CDR3 DNA follows: TGTGCCATCGGGGACATCTACGAGCAGTACTTC.

This clonotype has a handful of counts. This may be a read error, as it is one base from a much larger clone. This chain connects TRBV29-1 to TRBJ2-2; 8 positions agree with TRBD1. The J segment lost 6 bases and the V segment lost 3 bases, leaving 6 bases of the junction unmatched. CDR1 is SQVTM, CDR2 ANQGSEA, per germline. The CDR3 is made up of 14 amino acids. CDR3 region: CSVDRGLDAGELFF. The CDR3 DNA reads TGCAGCGTTGACAGGGGGCTGGACGCCGGGGAGCTGTTTTTT.

The CDR3 here is CASSAFTARSKQFF. The CDR3 nucleotides read TGTGCCAGCAGCGCCTTTACAGCTAGATCTAAGCAGTTCTTC. The chain couples TRBV9 to TRBJ2-1; D is unclear. This CDR3 is built from 14 residues. Germline CDR1 reads SGDLS; CDR2 reads YYNGEE. Trimming cost V 3 bases and J 11 bases, with 18 bases left between them.

As concerns this clonotype: This may be a read error: a much more frequent sequence differs by one nucleotide. The chain uses TRBV3-1 and TRBJ2-7; D call uncertain. CDR3 length: 14 amino acids. CDR1 and CDR2 (germline): LGHDT, YNNKEL (reference sequence). The CDR3 coding sequence is TGTGCCAGCAGCCATTCCCATGGTCCCTACGTGCAGTACTTC. Its translation: CASSHSHGPYVQYF.

In its sample, this clonotype was seen once. With a much larger clone just one base away, this may be a read error. The conserved phenylalanine or tryptophan is not found at the CDR3 terminus, so this likely reflects a read error. The V and J genes are TRBV12-3 or TRBV12-4 and TRBJ1-5; no firm D call. This CDR3 region has 13 residues. With 6 bases removed from V and 6 bases from J, the gap between germline ends came to 12 bases. CDR3 sequence reads: CASSFRAGQPQHL. The DNA for the CDR3 is TGTGCCAGCAGCTTCCGGGCGGGTCAGCCCCAGCATTTA.

The sample holds many counts of this clonotype. The chain has TRBV29-1 and TRBJ2-3, with no clear D. Germline V gene data show CDR1 as SQVTM and CDR2 as ANQGSEA. This CDR3 has 13 amino acids. V dropped 3 bases and J dropped 5 bases, with 12 bases sitting between them. The CDR3 DNA reads as TGCAGCGTTGATGAGGTACTGGGAGATACGCAGTATTTT. It translates to CSVDEVLGDTQYF.

There are many counts of this clonotype. V gene TRBV6-6 combines with J gene TRBJ2-1; the match to TRBD2 covers 9 bases. The CDR3 is made up of 15 amino acids. J was trimmed by 1 base and V by 7 bases; bases with no gene match: 5. Germline CDR1 and CDR2: MNHNY and SVGAGI (reference sequence). The CDR3 DNA reads TGTGCCAGCACGGCGGGAGGGGAATCCTACAATGAGCAGTTCTTC. It yields the protein CASTAGGESYNEQFF.

Many counts were recorded for this clonotype. The chain couples TRBV7-9 to TRBJ2-6; D is unresolved. There are 14 residues in the CDR3. Germline-derived CDR1 and CDR2 are SEHNR and FQNEAQ (reference sequence). Between the trimmed V and J ends, which lost 1 base and 4 bases, there was a span of 5 bases. The CDR3 DNA reads TGTGCCAGCAGCTTAGGCCACGGGGCCAACGTCCTGACTTTC. This sequence encodes CASSLGHGANVLTF.